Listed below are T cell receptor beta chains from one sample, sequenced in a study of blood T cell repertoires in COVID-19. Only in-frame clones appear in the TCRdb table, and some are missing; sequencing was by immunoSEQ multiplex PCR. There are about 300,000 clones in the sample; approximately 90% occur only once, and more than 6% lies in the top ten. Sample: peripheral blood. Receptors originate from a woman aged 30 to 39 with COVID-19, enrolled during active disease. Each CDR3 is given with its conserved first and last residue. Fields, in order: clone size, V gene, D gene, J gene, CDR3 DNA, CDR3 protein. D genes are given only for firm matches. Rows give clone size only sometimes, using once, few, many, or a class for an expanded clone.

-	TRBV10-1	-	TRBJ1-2	TGCGCCAGCAGCGAGGGGTCTACGGGGGGCTACACCTTC	CASSEGSTGGYTF
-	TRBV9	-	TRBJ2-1	TGTGCCAGCAGCGGACTTAAGGACAATGAGCAGTTCTTC	CASSGLKDNEQFF
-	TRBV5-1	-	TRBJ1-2	TGCGCCAGCAGCCCCACAGGAGCCTCTCACTATGGCTACACCTTC	CASSPTGASHYGYTF
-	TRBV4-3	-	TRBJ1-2	TGCGCCAGCAGCCAAGTCGTTGACAGCCGATATGGCTACACCTTC	CASSQVVDSRYGYTF
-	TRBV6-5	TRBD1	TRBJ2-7	TGTGCCAGCAGACGACAGGGGGCTGGATACGAGCAGTACTTC	CASRRQGAGYEQYF
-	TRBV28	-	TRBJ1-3	TGTGCCAGCAGTTTCACTGGAAACACCATATATTTT	CASSFTGNTIYF
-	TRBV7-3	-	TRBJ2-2	TGTGCCAGCAGCCAATGGGGAGGCCTGAGTACCGGGGAGCTGTTTTTT	CASSQWGGLSTGELFF
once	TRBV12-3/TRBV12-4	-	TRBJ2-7	TGTGCCAGCAGTTTGCGTGGGCGTGTCGAGCAGTACTTC	CASSLRGRVEQYF
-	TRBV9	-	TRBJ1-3	TGTGCCAGCAGCGGAGACACAACAGGAAACACCATATATTTT	CASSGDTTGNTIYF
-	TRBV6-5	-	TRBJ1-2	TGTGCCAGCAGAACAGGTCAGGGCAACTATGGCTACACCTTC	CASRTGQGNYGYTF
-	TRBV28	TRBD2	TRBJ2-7	TGTGCCAGCGTTAGACTAGCGGGAAATTACGAGCAGTACTTC	CASVRLAGNYEQYF
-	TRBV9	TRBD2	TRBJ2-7	TGTGCCAGCAGCGCCGGGACTAGCGGTTTGGAGCAGTACTTC	CASSAGTSGLEQYF
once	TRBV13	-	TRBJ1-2	TGTGCCAGCGAAAATCCCGGTGACAGAAACAATCGGGGCTACACCTTC	CASENPGDRNNRGYTF
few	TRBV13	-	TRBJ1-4	TGTGCCAGCAGCCTCGGGAGCCTTAATGAAAAACTGTTTTTT	CASSLGSLNEKLFF
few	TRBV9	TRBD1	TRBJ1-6	TGTGCCAGCAGCGTAGAACACAGGGGAAATTCACCCCTCCACTTT	CASSVEHRGNSPLHF
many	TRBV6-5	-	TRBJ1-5	TGTGCCAGCAGGGGGGGACGGAACTCCAATCAGCCCCAGCATTTT	CASRGGRNSNQPQHF
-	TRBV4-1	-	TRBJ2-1	TGCGCCAGCAGCTACCAGCGGGCGAGCTCCTACAATGAGCAGTTCTTC	CASSYQRASSYNEQFF
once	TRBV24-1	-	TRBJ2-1	TGTGCCACCGCCCACACGGGATCCTCCTACAATGAGCAGTTCTTC	CATAHTGSSYNEQFF
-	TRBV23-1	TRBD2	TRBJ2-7	TGCGCCAGCAGTCAATCTCTCCTAGCGGGAGATATCTACGAGCAGTACTTC	CASSQSLLAGDIYEQYF
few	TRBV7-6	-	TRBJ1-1	TGTGCCAGCAGCCTTTATCAGGGCTCGAACACTGAAGCTTTCTTT	CASSLYQGSNTEAFF
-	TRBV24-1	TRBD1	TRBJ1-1	TGTGCCACCAGCTCCTTGGAGGGGGCAAAACGGGACACTGAAGCTTTCTTT	CATSSLEGAKRDTEAFF
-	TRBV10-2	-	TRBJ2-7	TGCGCCAGCAGTGCTTCCCTCTGGTTTAGGGGCTACGAGCAGTACTTC	CASSASLWFRGYEQYF
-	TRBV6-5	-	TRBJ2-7	TGTGCCAGCAGGCCGGCCCGAGGAGGGTACGAGCAGTACTTC	CASRPARGGYEQYF
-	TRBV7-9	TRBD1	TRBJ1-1	TGTGCCAGCAGAAAGGACAGGGAGACTTCTGAAGCTTTCTTT	CASRKDRETSEAFF
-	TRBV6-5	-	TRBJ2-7	TGTGCCAGCAGTTACTTTAGGGGGACCTCCTACGAGCAGTACTTC	CASSYFRGTSYEQYF
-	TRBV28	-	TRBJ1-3	TGTGCCAGCAGTTTTCGGGGGTCTGGAAACACCATATATTTT	CASSFRGSGNTIYF
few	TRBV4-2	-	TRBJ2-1	TGTGCCAGCAGCCAGGAGTGGAGCTCCTACAATGAGCAGTTCTTC	CASSQEWSSYNEQFF
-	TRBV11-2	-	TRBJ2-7	TGTGCCAGCAGCTTAGGGATCGGACAACCCTACGAGCAGTACTTC	CASSLGIGQPYEQYF
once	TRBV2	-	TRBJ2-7	TGTGCCAGCAGTGGGGGGGGGCGGATCTACGAGCAGTACTTC	CASSGGGRIYEQYF
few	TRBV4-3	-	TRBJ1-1	TGCGCCAGCAGCCCGACAGAGAACACTGAAGCTTTCTTT	CASSPTENTEAFF
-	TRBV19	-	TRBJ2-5	TGTGCCAGTAGTACCGTTTACGGAGAGACCCAGTACTTC	CASSTVYGETQYF
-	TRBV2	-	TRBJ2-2	TGTGCCAGCAGTGAACAGAAGAACACCGGGGAGCTGTTTTTT	CASSEQKNTGELFF
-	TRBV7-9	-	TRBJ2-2	TGTGCCAGCAGCTTAATGTCCAACAGGGCAAGGGGGGAGCTGTTTTTT	CASSLMSNRARGELFF
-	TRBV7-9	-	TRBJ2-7	TGTGCCAGCAGCTTAGAGGGGAAAGGCGAGCAGTACTTC	CASSLEGKGEQYF
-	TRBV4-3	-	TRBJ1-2	TGCGCCAGCAGCCAAGGACGGACACCCGTTTTGAATGGCTACACCTTC	CASSQGRTPVLNGYTF
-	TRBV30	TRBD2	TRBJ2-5	TGTGCCTGGAGTGTACTGGGCGGGAGGACCGGGACCCAGTACTTC	CAWSVLGGRTGTQYF
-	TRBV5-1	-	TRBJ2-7	TGCGCCAGCAGCTGGGATAGAGGGATCGGATACGAGCAGTACTTC	CASSWDRGIGYEQYF
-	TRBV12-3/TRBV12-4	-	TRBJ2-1	TGTGCCAGCAGTGCGACAGTGTACAATGAGCAGTTCTTC	CASSATVYNEQFF
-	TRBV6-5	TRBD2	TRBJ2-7	TGTGCCAGCAGCCCCGGACTAGCGGACCTATACGAGCAGTACTTC	CASSPGLADLYEQYF
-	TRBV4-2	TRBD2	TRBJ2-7	TGTGCCAGCAGCCAAGAGTCGGGGCTAGCGGGAGGGTACGAGCAGTACTTC	CASSQESGLAGGYEQYF
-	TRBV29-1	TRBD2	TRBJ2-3	TGCAGCGTTTCTCTTGGGGGGGGAAGCACAGATACGCAGTATTTT	CSVSLGGGSTDTQYF
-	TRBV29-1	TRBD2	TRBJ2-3	TGCAGCGTTAACGCACTAGCGGGAGGAGGTGATACGCAGTATTTT	CSVNALAGGGDTQYF
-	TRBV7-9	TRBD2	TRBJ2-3	TGTGCCAGCAGCTTAATAGCGGGACGCACAGATACGCAGTATTTT	CASSLIAGRTDTQYF
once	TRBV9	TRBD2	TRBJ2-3	TGTGCCAGCAGAAAGCGGGATATCACAGATACGCAGTATTTT	CASRKRDITDTQYF
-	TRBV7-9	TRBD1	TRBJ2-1	TGTGCCAGCAGCCCGACAGGGGCCCTAAATGAGCAGTTCTTC	CASSPTGALNEQFF
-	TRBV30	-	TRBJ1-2	TGTGCCTGGAGTGTTGTCCAGTTTGTGGGCTACACCTTC	CAWSVVQFVGYTF
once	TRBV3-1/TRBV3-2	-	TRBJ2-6	TGTGCCAGCAGCCAAGACCTTAGCGGCTCTGGGGCCAACGTCCTGACTTTC	CASSQDLSGSGANVLTF
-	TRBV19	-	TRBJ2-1	TGTGCCAGTAGTATCCTGAGCTCCTACAATGAGCAGTTCTTC	CASSILSSYNEQFF
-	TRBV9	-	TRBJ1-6	TGTGCCAGCAGCGTAGCCGGGGTCGATTCACCCCTCCACTTT	CASSVAGVDSPLHF
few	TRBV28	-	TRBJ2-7	TGTGCCAGCAGTCTAGATAGAGCTGACGAGCAGTACTTC	CASSLDRADEQYF
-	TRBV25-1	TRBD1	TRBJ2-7	TGTGCCAGCAGTGGACGTTCAAAGACAGGGGGGATCTCCTACGAGCAGTACTTC	CASSGRSKTGGISYEQYF